The 14 T cell receptor beta chains reported below all come from one sample, sequenced in a study of blood T cell repertoires in COVID-19. Method: immunoSEQ multiplex PCR; TCRdb's copy keeps in-frame clones and lacks some. The sample gives a few hundred thousand clones, 90% to 95% of which show up once; 1.2% is in the top ten. Sample: PBMCs or T cells enriched from blood (not recorded which). Every receptor here comes from a human donor in a cohort exposed to, infected with or recovered from COVID-19 (not recorded which). The donor label of this sample is uncertain.

The V call is TRBV6-6, the J call TRBJ2-3; D may be TRBD2 (5 bases). CDR3 length equals 15 residues. Germline lookup yields CDR1 MNHNY and CDR2 SVGAGI (reference sequence). The V end was cut by 2 bases, the J end by 6 bases, with 15 bases between. The CDR3 region is CASSYGGARMDTQYF. DNA of the CDR3: TGTGCCAGCAGTTACGGAGGAGCCCGGATGGATACGCAGTATTTT.

The chain recombines TRBV2 with TRBJ1-5; D is uncertain. CDR1 is SNHLY, CDR2 FYNNEI, per germline. V gave up 4 bases and J gave up 3 bases, with 13 bases separating them. The CDR3 is made up of 15 amino acids. CDR3 nucleotides: TGTGCCAGCAGTGTTGGCAGTATTTTCAATCAGCCCCAGCATTTT. Amino acids: CASSVGSIFNQPQHF.

Only one count was recorded for this clone. The CDR3 protein is CASRLTENTEAFF. The CDR3 DNA follows: TGTGCCAGCAGACTTACAGAGAACACTGAAGCTTTCTTT. The chain carries TRBV12-3 or TRBV12-4 and TRBJ1-1, with D unclear. The CDR3 contains 13 residues. The germline V and J ends were trimmed by 6 bases and 1 base, with 9 bases remaining between them.

The rearrangement uses TRBV2 and TRBJ2-3; unclear D gene. The germline gives CDR1 SNHLY, CDR2 FYNNEI. Trimming left V 3 bases short and J 2 bases short, with 6 bases between. The CDR3 extends over 13 amino acids. The CDR3 sequence: CASSERSTDTQYF. The CDR3 DNA is TGTGCCAGCAGTGAGCGGTCCACAGATACGCAGTATTTT.

This chain joins TRBV29-1 and TRBJ1-1; 7 bases are a match to TRBD1. The CDR3 loop spans 13 amino acids. Trimming removed 7 bases from V and 5 bases from J; junction bases left unmatched: 10. Germline CDR1 reads SQVTM; CDR2 reads ANQGSEA. CDR3 amino acids: CSGGNPGGTEAFF. The CDR3 coding sequence is TGCAGCGGTGGTAACCCAGGGGGAACTGAAGCTTTCTTT. The variable domain in full, completed from reference TRBV29-1 and TRBJ1-1, reads SAVISQKPSRDICQRGTSLTIQCQVDSQVTMMFWYRQQPGQSLTLIATANQGSEATYESGFVIDKFPISRPNLTFSTLTVSNMSPEDSSIYLCSGGNPGGTEAFFGQGTRLTVV.

J is TRBJ1-3 and V is TRBV18; possibly TRBD1 for D (6 bases). Trimming removed 4 bases from V and 0 bases from J, with 13 bases in between. Germline values: CDR1 KGHSH, CDR2 LQKENI. This CDR3 contains 16 residues. CDR3 loop: CASSRDRLNSGNTIYF. In DNA, the CDR3 is TGTGCCAGCTCACGAGACAGGCTAAACTCTGGAAACACCATATATTTT.

The V and J genes are TRBV6-2 or TRBV6-3 and TRBJ1-1; D perhaps matches TRBD1 (6 bases). Germline CDR1 reads MNHEY; CDR2 reads SVGEGT. Trimming cost V 6 bases and J 6 bases, with 11 bases left between them. CDR3 length: 12 residues. The CDR3 sequence is CASSETGAEAFF. The CDR3 nucleotides read TGTGCCAGCAGCGAGACAGGCGCTGAAGCTTTCTTT.

This clone has a single count. The V gene is TRBV5-4, the J gene TRBJ1-3, with D unclear. The V gene lost 0 bases and the J gene lost 2 bases, with 9 bases spanning the gap. Looked up from germline, CDR1 is SGHNT and CDR2 is YYREEE (reference sequence). The CDR3 covers 15 residues. The CDR3 loop is CASSLAGRAGNTIYF. The CDR3 nucleotides read TGTGCCAGCAGCTTGGCCGGGCGGGCTGGAAACACCATATATTTT.

The V call is TRBV3-1 (or the pseudogene TRBV3-2), the J call TRBJ2-3, with 10 bases that match TRBD2. Germline CDR1 reads LGHDT; CDR2 reads YNNKEL (reference sequence). V was pared by 0 bases and J by 1 base, with 4 bases of the junction left unmatched. The CDR3 contains 17 residues. The DNA of the CDR3 is TGTGCCAGCAGCCAAGAAAGAACTAGCGGGGGCACAGATACGCAGTATTTT. Translation: CASSQERTSGGTDTQYF.

The V and J genes are TRBV18 and TRBJ1-3, with D perhaps TRBD1 (6 bases). CDR3 length: 15 residues. The V end was cut by 5 bases, the J end by 3 bases, with 14 bases between. Germline V gene data show CDR1 as KGHSH and CDR2 as LQKENI. CDR3 nucleotide sequence: TGTGCCAGCTCATCCAACGAGGACAGTGGAAACACCATATATTTT. Translation gives CASSSNEDSGNTIYF.

The CDR3 bases are TGTGCCAGCAGCTTAGGGTACACGCTCAGCACTGAAGCTTTCTTT. This translates into CASSLGYTLSTEAFF. The rearrangement joins TRBV7-2 to TRBJ1-1; D is uncertain. The germline V gene has CDR1 SGHTA and CDR2 FQGNSA. V was trimmed by 1 base and J by 4 bases, leaving 13 bases between them. The CDR3 runs 15 residues.

The chain is built from TRBV5-1 and TRBJ2-1, with D possibly being TRBD2 (7 bases). CDR1 SGHRS and CDR2 YFSETQ come from the germline V gene. The length of the CDR3 is 15 residues. The ends were cut back, 4 bases at V and 0 bases at J, with 11 bases in the middle. This CDR3 reads CASSGGAVSYNEQFF. The CDR3 region has the DNA TGCGCCAGCAGCGGGGGGGCGGTCTCCTACAATGAGCAGTTCTTC. Filled out from reference TRBV5-1 and TRBJ2-1, the complete variable domain reads KAGVTQTPRYLIKTRGQQVTLSCSPISGHRSVSWYQQTPGQGLQFLFEYFSETQRNKGNFPGRFSGRQFSNSRSEMNVSTLELGDSALYLCASSGGAVSYNEQFFGPGTRLTVL.

The V and J genes are TRBV7-8 and TRBJ1-5; tentatively, D is TRBD1 (6 bases). Trimming took off 2 bases at V and 7 bases at J, with 15 bases between the two ends. Germline V lookup: CDR1 SGHVS, CDR2 FQNEAQ. This CDR3 comprises 15 residues. The CDR3 DNA sequence: TGTGCCAGCAGCTTACGTCAGGGGCGTAGACAGCCCCAGCATTTT. It specifies CASSLRQGRRQPQHF.

The chain uses TRBV5-6 and TRBJ2-7, with 8 bases lining up with TRBD2. The CDR3 is 15 residues long. From germline, CDR1 is SGHDT and CDR2 YYEEEE. Trimming removed 4 bases from V and 5 bases from J; junction bases left unmatched: 11. The CDR3 reads CASSQSGGTPHEQYF. The CDR3 bases are TGTGCCAGCAGCCAATCGGGGGGGACACCCCACGAGCAGTACTTC.